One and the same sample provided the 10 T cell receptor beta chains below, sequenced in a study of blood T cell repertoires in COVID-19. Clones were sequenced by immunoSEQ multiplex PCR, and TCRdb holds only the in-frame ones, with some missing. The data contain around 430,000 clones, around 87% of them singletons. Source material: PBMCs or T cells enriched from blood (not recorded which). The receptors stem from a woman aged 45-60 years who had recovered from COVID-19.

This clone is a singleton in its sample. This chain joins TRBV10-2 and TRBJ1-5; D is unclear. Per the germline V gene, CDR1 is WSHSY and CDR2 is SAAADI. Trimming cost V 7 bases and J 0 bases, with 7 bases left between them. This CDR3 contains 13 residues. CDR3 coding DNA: TGCGCCAGCACGGCGGTTAGCAATCAGCCCCAGCATTTT. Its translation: CASTAVSNQPQHF.

The CDR3 here is CASSIAGETGELFF. The CDR3 coding sequence is TGTGCCAGTAGTATAGCGGGGGAGACCGGGGAGCTGTTTTTT. The chain is built from TRBV19 and TRBJ2-2; a possible D gene is TRBD2 (6 bases). The germline gives CDR1 LNHDA, CDR2 SQIVND (reference sequence). Trimming stripped 1 base from V and 5 bases from J, with 8 bases between. The CDR3 consists of 14 residues.

The CDR3 spells CAISETPGQGPYGYTF. The DNA of the CDR3 is TGTGCCATCAGTGAGACTCCGGGACAGGGTCCCTATGGCTACACCTTC. The chain joins TRBV10-3 to TRBJ1-2; TRBD1 matches 9 bases. The germline V gene encodes CDR1 ENHRY and CDR2 SYGVKD. J gave up 4 bases and V 2 bases, and 8 bases lay outside the gene matches. This CDR3 comprises 16 residues.

The CDR3 region is CASSLVADSSNQPQHF. In nucleotides, the CDR3 is TGTGCCAGCAGCTTGGTGGCAGATTCCAGCAATCAGCCCCAGCATTTT. This chain connects TRBV5-6 to TRBJ1-5; D gene ambiguous. This CDR3 region has 16 residues. The V end lost 0 bases, the J end lost 1 base, and 11 bases lay between the germline ends. Germline V lookup: CDR1 SGHDT, CDR2 YYEEEE.

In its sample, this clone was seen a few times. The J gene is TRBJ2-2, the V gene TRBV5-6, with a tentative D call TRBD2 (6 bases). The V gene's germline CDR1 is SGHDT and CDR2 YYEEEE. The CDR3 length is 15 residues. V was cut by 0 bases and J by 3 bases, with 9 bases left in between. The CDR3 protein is CASSLDRDYTGELFF. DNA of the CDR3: TGTGCCAGCAGCTTGGATCGGGACTACACCGGGGAGCTGTTTTTT.

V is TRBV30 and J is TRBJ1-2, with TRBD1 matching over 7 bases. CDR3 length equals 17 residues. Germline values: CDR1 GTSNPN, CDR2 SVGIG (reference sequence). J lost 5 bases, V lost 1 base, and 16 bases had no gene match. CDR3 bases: TGTGCCTGGAGTGGCGGAGGGGGCGGCCCCTTCTGGTATGGCTACACCTTC. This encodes CAWSGGGGGPFWYGYTF.

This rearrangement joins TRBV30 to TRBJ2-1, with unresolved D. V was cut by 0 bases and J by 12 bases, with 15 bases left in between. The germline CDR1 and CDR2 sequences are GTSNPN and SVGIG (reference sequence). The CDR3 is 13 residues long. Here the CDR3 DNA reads TGTGCCTGGAGTGTACGTGGTCAGCGAGCGCAGTTCTTC. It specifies CAWSVRGQRAQFF.

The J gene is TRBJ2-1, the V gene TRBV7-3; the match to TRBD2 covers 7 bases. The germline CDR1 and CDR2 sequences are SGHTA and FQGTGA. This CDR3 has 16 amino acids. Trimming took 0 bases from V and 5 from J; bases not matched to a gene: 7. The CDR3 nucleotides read TGTGCCAGCAGCTTAACCTCTCGGGGGGTTCACAATGAGCAGTTCTTC. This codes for CASSLTSRGVHNEQFF.

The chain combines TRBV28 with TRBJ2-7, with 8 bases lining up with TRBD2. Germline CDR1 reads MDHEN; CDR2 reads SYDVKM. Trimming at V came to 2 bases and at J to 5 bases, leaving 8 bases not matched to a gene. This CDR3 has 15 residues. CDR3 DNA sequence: TGTGCCAGCAGTTTAGCGGGGGGCAGTAAAAACGAGCAGTACTTC. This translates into CASSLAGGSKNEQYF.

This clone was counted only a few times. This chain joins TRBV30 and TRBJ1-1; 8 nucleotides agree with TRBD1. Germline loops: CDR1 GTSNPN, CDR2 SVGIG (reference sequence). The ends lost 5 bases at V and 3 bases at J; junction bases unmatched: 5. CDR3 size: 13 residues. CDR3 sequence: CAWYRGWYTEAFF. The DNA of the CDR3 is TGTGCCTGGTACAGGGGGTGGTACACTGAAGCTTTCTTT.